Listed here are 32 T cell receptor beta chains from one sample, sequenced in a study of T cell responses to AZD1222 COVID-19 vaccine. Using immunoSEQ multiplex PCR, the repertoire was profiled, and TCRdb retains in-frame clones only, with some absent. The sample carries around 130,000 clones, approximately 90% recorded once. Specimen: peripheral blood, collected 28 days after the second dose of the MenACWY control vaccine. These receptors were collected from an adult who received the MenACWY meningococcal vaccine as a control.

The rearrangement uses TRBV27 and TRBJ1-2; possibly TRBD1 for D (5 bases). Germline CDR1 reads MNHEY; CDR2 reads SMNVEV (reference sequence). CDR3 size: 13 residues. Trimming cost V 8 bases and J 8 bases, with 18 bases left between them. CDR3 in amino acids: CASSGTLGVGYTF. CDR3 nucleotides: TGTGCCAGCTCCGGGACGCTGGGAGTGGGCTACACCTTC.

The gene calls are TRBV18 and TRBJ2-7; D possibly corresponds to TRBD2 (5 bases). Germline V gene sequence: CDR1 KGHSH, CDR2 LQKENI. The length of the CDR3 is 13 residues. V lost 3 bases to trimming and J lost 3 bases, with 9 bases between them. The CDR3 nucleotides are TGTGCCAGCTCACCCCGACTACTCTACGAGCAGTACTTC. Amino acids: CASSPRLLYEQYF.

V usage is TRBV18 and J usage is TRBJ2-7; D could derive from TRBD1 or TRBD2 (5 bases each). The CDR3 runs 13 residues. Trimming took 0 bases from V and 6 from J, leaving 9 bases between them. The V gene's germline CDR1 is KGHSH and CDR2 LQKENI. CDR3 coding DNA: TGTGCCAGCTCACCACCGGGGGTGGGCGAGCAGTACGTC. This translates into CASSPPGVGEQYV.

The chain links TRBV2 to TRBJ2-7; TRBD2 is a possible D gene (5 bases). Per germline, CDR1 SNHLY and CDR2 FYNNEI. CDR3 length: 13 amino acids. With 2 bases removed from V and 5 bases from J, the gap between germline ends came to 10 bases. CDR3 bases: TGTGCCAGCAGTGAATACCGGAGGAACGAGCAGTACTTC. Translated: CASSEYRRNEQYF.

The V call is TRBV2, the J call TRBJ1-2, with unresolved D. The CDR3 runs to 15 residues. CDR1 is SNHLY, CDR2 FYNNEI, per germline. V was cut by 5 bases and J by 8 bases, with 21 bases left in between. The CDR3 loop reads CASSNIPLGVQGYTF. The CDR3 DNA sequence: TGTGCCAGCAGTAACATCCCGCTCGGGGTTCAGGGCTACACCTTC.

The chain joins TRBV15 to TRBJ1-4; 7 bases match TRBD1. The CDR3 loop spans 16 amino acids. V shed 3 bases, J shed 5 bases, and the junction held 9 bases outside the gene matches. Germline assignment: CDR1 LNHNV and CDR2 YYDKDF (reference sequence). CDR3 sequence: CATSRFRGQRNEKLFF. CDR3 nucleotides: TGTGCCACCAGCAGGTTCCGGGGACAGCGAAATGAAAAACTGTTTTTT. The full variable domain, its missing parts supplied by reference TRBV15 and TRBJ1-4, is DAMVIQNPRYQVTQFGKPVTLSCSQTLNHNVMYWYQQKSSQAPKLLFHYYDKDFNNEADTPDNFQSRRPNTSFCFLDIRSPGLGDTAMYLCATSRFRGQRNEKLFFGSGTQLSVL.

The chain is built from TRBV28 and TRBJ1-1; 7 bases match TRBD1. Germline V lookup: CDR1 MDHEN, CDR2 SYDVKM. The length of the CDR3 is 16 residues. After removal of 4 bases from V and 0 bases from J, the junction contained 8 bases not matched to a gene. CDR3 region: CASSSYRQGMNTEAFF. In DNA form, the CDR3 reads TGTGCCAGCAGTTCATACAGACAGGGCATGAACACTGAAGCTTTCTTT.

The genes are TRBV9 and TRBJ2-1, with D perhaps matching TRBD2 (6 bases). Trimming cost V 0 bases and J 4 bases, with 11 bases left between them. The CDR3 has 15 amino acids. Germline CDR1 SGDLS, CDR2 YYNGEE. CDR3 nucleotide sequence: TGTGCCAGCAGCGTAGGGGACTCTACTTACAATGAGCAGTTCTTC. It specifies CASSVGDSTYNEQFF.

This clone was detected once. This rearrangement joins TRBV27 to TRBJ2-7; the match to TRBD1 covers 10 bases. CDR1 is MNHEY, CDR2 SMNVEV, per germline (reference sequence). The CDR3 covers 15 residues. With V trimmed by 8 bases and J by 3 bases, 10 bases remained unmatched. The DNA of the CDR3 is TGTGCCAGCTCACTGAACCGGGACAGGGGCTACGAGCAGTACTTC. Its protein is CASSLNRDRGYEQYF.

This clone appeared once. The J gene is TRBJ2-1, the V gene TRBV6-1; tentatively, D is TRBD2 (6 bases). CDR3 length: 16 amino acids. Germline V CDR1 and CDR2: MNHNS, SASEGT. V was clipped by 6 bases and J by 3 bases, with 18 bases between them. This chain's CDR3 is CASREPRGTGYNEQFF. CDR3 nucleotide sequence: TGTGCCAGCAGGGAACCCCGGGGGACCGGCTACAATGAGCAGTTCTTC.

This clone is a singleton in its sample. This sequence joins TRBV11-1 and TRBJ1-1; 7 positions match TRBD1. This CDR3 spans 13 amino acids. Trimming at V came to 5 bases and at J to 4 bases, leaving 4 bases not matched to a gene. Germline CDR1 and CDR2: SGHAT and FQDESV (reference sequence). CDR3 amino acids: CASSPQGPTEAFF. The CDR3 DNA follows: TGTGCCAGCAGCCCACAGGGGCCCACTGAAGCTTTCTTT.

The gene calls are TRBV12-3 or TRBV12-4 and TRBJ1-1, with D possibly TRBD1 on 6 matching bases. CDR3 length: 12 amino acids. V was shortened by 5 bases and J by 5 bases, with 9 bases between the two germline ends. The CDR3 reads CASSPQGTEAFF. CDR3 bases: TGTGCCAGCAGTCCACAGGGAACTGAAGCTTTCTTT.

The V call is TRBV18, the J call TRBJ2-3; maybe TRBD1 (6 bases). The CDR3 runs 12 residues. CDR1 and CDR2 (germline): KGHSH, LQKENI. The ends were cut back, 5 bases at V and 9 bases at J, with 12 bases in the middle. CDR3 sequence (DNA): TGTGCCAGCTCAACGGCACAGGGAACGCAGTATTTT. It translates to CASSTAQGTQYF.

The genes are TRBV3-1 (or the pseudogene TRBV3-2) and TRBJ2-1; 9 nucleotides align to TRBD2. The length of the CDR3 is 16 residues. J was trimmed by 2 bases and V by 1 base; bases with no gene match: 3. From germline, CDR1 is LGHDT and CDR2 YNNKEL (reference sequence). This chain's CDR3 is CASSQVAGGPYNEQFF. The DNA for the CDR3 is TGTGCCAGCAGCCAAGTCGCGGGAGGGCCCTACAATGAGCAGTTCTTC.

The CDR3 coding sequence is TGTGCCAGCAGGGCCCAGTCGGGGCCGAACACCGGGGAGCTGTTTTTT. As protein: CASRAQSGPNTGELFF. This chain uses TRBV9 with TRBJ2-2; D is tentatively TRBD1 or TRBD2 (5 bases each). V gave up 5 bases and J gave up 0 bases, with 14 bases separating them. Looked up from germline, CDR1 is SGDLS and CDR2 is YYNGEE. The CDR3 loop spans 16 amino acids.

The genes are TRBV5-5 and TRBJ2-3; D gene ambiguous. The CDR3 length is 16 residues. Trimming shortened V by 5 bases and J by 5 bases, and 21 bases separated the two germline ends. The germline CDR1 and CDR2 sequences are SGHKS and YYEKEE (reference sequence). CDR3 region: CASSKRLGIPLDTQYF. The CDR3 DNA is TGTGCCAGCAGTAAGCGACTGGGAATCCCACTAGATACGCAGTATTTT.

The J gene is TRBJ2-2, the V gene TRBV4-2; D might be TRBD2 (6 bases). Germline V CDR1 and CDR2: LGHNA, YNFKEQ. This CDR3 has 16 amino acids. The V and J ends lost 2 bases and 3 bases respectively, with 13 bases between them. Here the CDR3 DNA reads TGTGCCAGCAGCCAATCTGACGGGAGTCACACCGGGGAGCTGTTTTTT. It translates to CASSQSDGSHTGELFF.

The chain employs TRBV30 and TRBJ2-2; 7 bases agree with TRBD1. The CDR3 covers 15 residues. The germline gives CDR1 GTSNPN, CDR2 SVGIG (reference sequence). V shed 8 bases and J 4 bases; nucleotides not matched to a gene: 13. The CDR3 reads CAGSGTVVFTGELFF. The CDR3 nucleotides are TGTGCCGGATCCGGGACAGTCGTTTTCACCGGGGAGCTGTTTTTT. Combining the CDR3 with reference TRBV30 and TRBJ2-2 gives the whole variable domain SQTIHQWPATLVQPVGSPLSLECTVEGTSNPNLYWYRQAAGRGLQLLFYSVGIGQISSEVPQNLSASRPQDRQFILSSKKLLLSDSGFYLCAGSGTVVFTGELFFGEGSRLTVL.

The V and J genes are TRBV10-3 and TRBJ2-3, with 7 bases aligning to TRBD2. Germline CDR1 and CDR2: ENHRY and SYGVKD. V dropped 1 base and J dropped 2; count of bases not matched to a gene: 12. The CDR3 covers 18 residues. CDR3 sequence: CAISELAGTTVNTDTQYF. In nucleotides, the CDR3 is TGTGCCATCAGTGAGTTGGCCGGGACTACAGTTAACACAGATACGCAGTATTTT.

The V gene is TRBV6-5, the J gene TRBJ2-7, with 8 bases lining up with TRBD2. V was clipped by 6 bases and J by 3 bases; unmatched bases: 10. This CDR3 has 15 residues. Germline CDR1 and CDR2: MNHEY and SVGAGI. CDR3 loop: CASSGVAGGNYEQYV. The CDR3 coding sequence is TGTGCCAGCAGCGGGGTTGCGGGGGGCAACTACGAGCAGTACGTC.

A few counts support this clone. The chain employs TRBV27 and TRBJ1-6, with D uncertain. Germline CDR1 is MNHEY and CDR2 is SMNVEV (reference sequence). Trimming left V 2 bases short and J 12 bases short, with 11 bases between. The CDR3 consists of 13 residues. As DNA, the CDR3 is TGTGCCAGCAGTTTAGGAGGGCTGGGACCCCTCCACTTT. Amino acids: CASSLGGLGPLHF.

About this clone itself: The same CDR3 also results from other DNA sequences found in this sample. In DNA, the CDR3 is TGTGCCAGCAGTTACTCGTCACAGGGTTCCTACAATGAGCAGTTCTTC. It is translated as CASSYSSQGSYNEQFF. The chain recombines TRBV6-5 with TRBJ2-1, with D possibly being TRBD1 (6 bases). Between the trimmed V and J ends, which lost 0 bases and 1 base, there was a span of 10 bases. Germline V CDR1 and CDR2: MNHEY, SVGAGI. The CDR3 contains 16 residues.

The V gene is TRBV4-3, the J gene TRBJ1-2, with D unclear. Trimming shortened V by 1 base and J by 1 base, and 10 bases separated the two germline ends. The CDR3 is made up of 15 amino acids. Germline values: CDR1 LGHNA, CDR2 YSLEER. In nucleotides, the CDR3 is TGCGCCAGCAGCCAAGGGCTCAGGAGTAACTATGGCTACACCTTC. Its protein product is CASSQGLRSNYGYTF.

The chain recombines TRBV9 with TRBJ2-2; 9 nucleotides line up with TRBD1. V was clipped by 0 bases and J by 4 bases; unmatched bases: 4. CDR1 and CDR2 from the germline V gene are SGDLS and YYNGEE. This CDR3 has 16 residues. The CDR3 DNA reads as TGTGCCAGCAGCGTAGGGGGACAGGGAGTCACCGGGGAGCTGTTTTTT. Translation gives CASSVGGQGVTGELFF.

The chain joins TRBV6-5 to TRBJ2-3; D might be TRBD2 (6 bases). Trimming removed 6 bases from V and 3 bases from J, with 10 bases in between. The CDR3 length is 13 residues. The germline V gene encodes CDR1 MNHEY and CDR2 SVGAGI. The CDR3 protein is CASSGSGTDTQYF. The DNA for the CDR3 is TGTGCCAGCAGCGGGAGCGGAACAGATACGCAGTATTTT.

The chain employs TRBV19 and TRBJ1-1; D may be TRBD1 (6 bases). V gave up 5 bases and J gave up 1 base, with 14 bases separating them. The CDR3 totals 15 residues. CDR1 and CDR2 from the germline V gene are LNHDA and SQIVND (reference sequence). CDR3 in amino acids: CASSHSRGRNTEAFF. In DNA, the CDR3 is TGTGCCAGTAGTCACTCTCGGGGGCGGAACACTGAAGCTTTCTTT.

This clone was detected only a few times. The chain links TRBV6-5 to TRBJ1-5, with unresolved D. Trimming shortened V by 3 bases and J by 4 bases, and 7 bases separated the two germline ends. Germline CDR1 MNHEY, CDR2 SVGAGI. The CDR3 spans 13 residues. CDR3 coding DNA: TGTGCCAGCAGTTATCGTGTAAATCAGCCCCAGCATTTT. It specifies CASSYRVNQPQHF.

This clone came up once. This chain links TRBV7-8 with TRBJ2-5; 13 bases match TRBD2. There are 16 residues in the CDR3. The germline CDR1 and CDR2 sequences are SGHVS and FQNEAQ. Losses at the gene ends were 5 bases for V and 5 bases for J; bases not matched to a gene: 8. The CDR3 loop is CASSQLAGGPLETQYF. The CDR3 DNA reads as TGTGCCAGCAGCCAACTAGCGGGAGGGCCCTTGGAGACCCAGTACTTC.

The chain uses TRBV7-6 and TRBJ2-5, with TRBD2 identical over 8 bases. Trimming took 4 bases from V and 2 from J; bases not matched to a gene: 9. The germline V gene encodes CDR1 SGHVS and CDR2 FNYEAQ. This CDR3 spans 16 amino acids. The CDR3 protein is CASSSRGPGGQETQYF. CDR3 sequence (DNA): TGTGCCAGCAGCTCCAGAGGCCCGGGGGGGCAAGAGACCCAGTACTTC. Combining the CDR3 with reference TRBV7-6 and TRBJ2-5 gives the whole variable domain GAGVSQSPRYKVTKRGQDVALRCDPISGHVSLYWYRQALGQGPEFLTYFNYEAQQDKSGLPNDRFSAERPEGSISTLTIQRTEQRDSAMYRCASSSRGPGGQETQYFGPGTRLLVL.

The chain links TRBV6-5 to TRBJ1-2, with no clear D. The germline V and J ends were trimmed by 5 bases and 3 bases, with 10 bases remaining between them. The CDR3 is 13 residues long. The V gene's germline CDR1 is MNHEY and CDR2 SVGAGI. As DNA, the CDR3 is TGTGCCAGCAGTATTACCCCGGACTATGGCTACACCTTC. Protein product: CASSITPDYGYTF.

The chain recombines TRBV18 with TRBJ2-1, with D perhaps matching TRBD2 (7 bases). The germline V and J ends were trimmed by 3 bases and 6 bases, with 15 bases remaining between them. The CDR3 is 15 residues long. Germline lookup yields CDR1 KGHSH and CDR2 LQKENI. The CDR3: CASSPGLGGRNEQFF. The CDR3 DNA follows: TGTGCCAGCTCACCCGGACTAGGGGGACGCAATGAGCAGTTCTTC. The full variable domain, with the rest looked up from reference TRBV18 and TRBJ2-1, is NAGVMQNPRHLVRRRGQEARLRCSPMKGHSHVYWYRQLPEEGLKFMVYLQKENIIDESGMPKERFSAEFPKEGPSILRIQQVVRGDSAAYFCASSPGLGGRNEQFFGPGTRLTVL.

The chain couples TRBV6-1 to TRBJ1-6; D possibly corresponds to TRBD1 (5 bases). Germline values: CDR1 MNHNS, CDR2 SASEGT. CDR3 length: 15 amino acids. Trimming cost V 3 bases and J 7 bases, with 13 bases left between them. In DNA, the CDR3 is TGTGCCAGCAGTGATACACGGGGACGGAATTCACCCCTCCACTTT. Protein: CASSDTRGRNSPLHF.